The clone carrying this T cell receptor beta chain is a singleton in its sample. Use of 60 Vbeta and 13 Jbeta primers characterized the PCR. The method was immunoSEQ multiplex PCR; TCRdb's version includes in-frame clones alone and lacks a portion of them. The sample yields fewer than 90,000 clones, roughly three quarters seen once. The data derive from a study of cytomegalovirus exposure and HLA in healthy donors. This sequence originates from a woman between 40 and 50 years old in good health and CMV-seropositive. Sequenced sample: PBMCs.

DNA for the CDR3: TGTGCCAGCAGCTTAGACGGCGCCCCGAGGGAGCAGTACTTC. Translating gives CASSLDGAPREQYF. V is TRBV7-2 and J is TRBJ2-7; D is unresolved. Germline CDR1 is SGHTA and CDR2 is FQGNSA. This CDR3 comprises 14 residues. V gave up 1 base and J gave up 7 bases, with 14 bases separating them. The full variable domain, completed using reference TRBV7-2 and TRBJ2-7, is GAGVSQSPSNKVTEKGKDVELRCDPISGHTALYWYRQSLGQGLEFLIYFQGNSAPDKSGLPSDRFSAERTGGSVSTLTIQRTQQEDSAVYLCASSLDGAPREQYFGPGTRLTVT.